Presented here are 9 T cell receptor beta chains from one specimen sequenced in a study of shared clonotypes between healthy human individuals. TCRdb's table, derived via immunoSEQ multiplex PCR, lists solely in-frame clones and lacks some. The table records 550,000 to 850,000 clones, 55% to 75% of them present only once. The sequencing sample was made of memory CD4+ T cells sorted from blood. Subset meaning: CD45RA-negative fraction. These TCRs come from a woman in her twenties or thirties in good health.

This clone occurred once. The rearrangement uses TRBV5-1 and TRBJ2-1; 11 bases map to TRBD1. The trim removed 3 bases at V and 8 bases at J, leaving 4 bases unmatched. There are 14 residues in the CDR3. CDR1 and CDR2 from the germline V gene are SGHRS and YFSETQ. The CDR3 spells CASSSGQGEDEQFF. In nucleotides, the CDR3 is TGCGCCAGCAGCTCGGGACAGGGGGAGGATGAGCAGTTCTTC.

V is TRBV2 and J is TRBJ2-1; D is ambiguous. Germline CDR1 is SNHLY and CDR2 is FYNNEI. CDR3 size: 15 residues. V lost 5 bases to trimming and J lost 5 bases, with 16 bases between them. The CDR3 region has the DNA TGTGCCAGCAGTCCTCTACGTGGGTCCCACAATGAGCAGTTCTTC. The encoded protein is CASSPLRGSHNEQFF.

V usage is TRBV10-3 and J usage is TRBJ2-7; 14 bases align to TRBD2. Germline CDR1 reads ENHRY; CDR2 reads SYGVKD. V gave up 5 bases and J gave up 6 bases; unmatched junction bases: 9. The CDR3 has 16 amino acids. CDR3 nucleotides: TGTGCCATCAGTCAACCGGGACTAGCGGGAGTTGTCGAGCAGTACTTC. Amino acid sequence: CAISQPGLAGVVEQYF.

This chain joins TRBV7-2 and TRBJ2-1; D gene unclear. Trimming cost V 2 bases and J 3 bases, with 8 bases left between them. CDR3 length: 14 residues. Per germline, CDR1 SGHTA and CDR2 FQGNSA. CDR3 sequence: CASSLYGVYNEQFF. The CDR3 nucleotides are TGTGCCAGCAGCTTATACGGAGTCTACAATGAGCAGTTCTTC.

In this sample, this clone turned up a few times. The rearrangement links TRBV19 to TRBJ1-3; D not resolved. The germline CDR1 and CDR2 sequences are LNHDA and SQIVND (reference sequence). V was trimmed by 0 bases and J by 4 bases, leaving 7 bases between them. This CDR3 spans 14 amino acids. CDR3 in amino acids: CASSIDAVGNTIYF. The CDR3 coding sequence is TGTGCCAGTAGTATAGACGCAGTGGGAAACACCATATATTTT.

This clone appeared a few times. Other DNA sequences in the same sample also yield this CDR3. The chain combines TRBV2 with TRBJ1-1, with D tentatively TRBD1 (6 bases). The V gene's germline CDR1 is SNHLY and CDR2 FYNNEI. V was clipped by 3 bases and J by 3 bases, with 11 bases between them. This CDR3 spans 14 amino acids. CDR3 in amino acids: CASSDLGADTEAFF. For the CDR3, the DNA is TGTGCCAGCAGTGATTTGGGGGCAGACACTGAAGCTTTCTTT.

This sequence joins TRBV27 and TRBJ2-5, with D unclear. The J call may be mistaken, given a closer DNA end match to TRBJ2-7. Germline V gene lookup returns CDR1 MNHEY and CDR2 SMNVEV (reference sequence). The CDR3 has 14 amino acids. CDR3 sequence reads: CASSSLIGTYEQYF. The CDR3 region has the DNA TGTGCCAGCAGTTCTTTGATAGGGACCTACGAGCAGTACTTC.

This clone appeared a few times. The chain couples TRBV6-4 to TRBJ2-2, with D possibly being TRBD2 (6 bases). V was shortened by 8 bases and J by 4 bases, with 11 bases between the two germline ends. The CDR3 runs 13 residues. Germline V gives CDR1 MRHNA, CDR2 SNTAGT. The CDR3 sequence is CASGAEGTGELFF. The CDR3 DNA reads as TGTGCCAGCGGAGCGGAGGGCACCGGGGAGCTGTTTTTT.

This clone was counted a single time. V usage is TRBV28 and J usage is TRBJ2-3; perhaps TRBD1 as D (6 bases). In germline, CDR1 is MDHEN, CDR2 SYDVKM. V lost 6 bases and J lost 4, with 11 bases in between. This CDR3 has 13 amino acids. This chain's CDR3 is CASRIPGADTQYF. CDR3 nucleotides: TGTGCCAGCAGAATTCCAGGGGCAGATACGCAGTATTTT.